The rows below give T cell receptor beta chains drawn from one sample of a study of T-cell memory formation after mild COVID-19. TCRdb processed the 5' RACE reads anew with MiXCR; each CDR3 protein has one entry. The table includes about 130,000 distinct CDR3 sequences, around 6.3% detected once. The sample was PBMCs or a T cell subset sorted from them (not recorded which). The receptors come from an adult woman who had mild COVID-19 (a few samples of this study predate the infection). Cell type and time point are not known. Each CDR3 is given with its conserved first and last residue. Fields, in order: J gene, D gene, V gene, clone size, CDR3 protein, CDR3 DNA. The D gene is left open where the match is weak. Clone size appears in some rows only: once, few, many, or a class for an expanded clone.

>TRBJ2-7|NA|TRBV20-1|NA
CSARANQLPEQYF
TGCAGTGCTAGGGCGAACCAGCTTCCGGAGCAGTACTTC
>TRBJ2-5|NA|TRBV7-9|many
CASRNREEETQYF
TGTGCCAGCAGGAACAGGGAGGAGGAGACCCAGTACTTC
>TRBJ2-7|NA|TRBV14|many
CASSQQTGRYEQYF
TGTGCCAGCAGCCAACAGACAGGTCGCTACGAGCAGTACTTC
>TRBJ2-5|NA|TRBV12-3/TRBV12-4|few
CASTLGGGAKSQYF
TGTGCCAGCACCCTAGGGGGGGGGGCGAAATCCCAGTACTTC
>TRBJ1-2|TRBD1|TRBV5-1|few
CASSLGDRGVGGYTF
TGCGCCAGCAGCTTGGGGGACAGGGGAGTCGGCGGCTACACCTTC
>TRBJ1-6|TRBD1|TRBV5-6|few
CASSVGQGARSPLHF
TGTGCCAGCAGCGTGGGACAGGGGGCGCGATCACCCCTCCACTTT
>TRBJ2-1|TRBD1|TRBV29-1|NA
CSVLDRASAYNEQLF
TGCAGCGTGCTTGACAGGGCAAGCGCCTACAATGAGCAGCTCTTC
>TRBJ1-2|NA|TRBV12-3/TRBV12-4|few
CASSPASGPRGGYTF
TGTGCCAGCAGTCCGGCTTCCGGGCCCCGAGGGGGCTACACCTTC
>TRBJ2-3|TRBD2|TRBV4-1|NA
CASSQELTSQDTQYF
TGCGCCAGCAGCCAAGAATTGACTAGCCAGGATACGCAGTATTTT
>TRBJ2-5|TRBD2|TRBV3-1|few
CASSQGLAGAEKETQYF
TGTGCCAGCAGCCAGGGACTAGCGGGGGCAGAAAAAGAGACCCAGTACTTC
>TRBJ2-3|NA|TRBV14|few
CASSLAPQGGTQYF
TGTGCCAGCAGCCTTGCACCACAGGGTGGTACGCAGTATTTT
>TRBJ2-3|NA|TRBV14|few
CASSQATLDTQYF
TGTGCCAGCAGCCAAGCTACTTTAGATACGCAGTATTTT
>TRBJ1-5|TRBD1|TRBV18|few
CASSPGQGPKEPQHF
TGTGCCAGCTCACCGGGACAGGGGCCCAAGGAACCCCAGCATTTT
>TRBJ2-5|NA|TRBV4-1|many
CASSQDYTTLKTQYF
TGCGCCAGCAGCCAAGATTATACTACACTAAAGACCCAGTACTTC
>TRBJ1-5|NA|TRBV20-1|few
CSARPSGNPQPQHF
TGCAGTGCTAGGCCGTCGGGGAACCCTCAGCCCCAGCATTTT
>TRBJ2-2|NA|TRBV5-1|few
CASSLVSASTGELFF
TGCGCCAGCAGCTTGGTTTCAGCTAGCACCGGGGAGCTGTTTTTT
>TRBJ2-7|TRBD1|TRBV12-3/TRBV12-4|few
CASSTGTGEQYF
TGTGCCAGCAGTACCGGGACAGGCGAGCAGTACTTC
>TRBJ2-5|TRBD1|TRBV18|NA
CASSTGQETQYF
TGTGCCAGCTCGACAGGGCAAGAGACCCAGTACTTC
>TRBJ2-1|NA|TRBV7-2|few
CASSQSVRVVYNEQFF
TGTGCCAGCAGTCAATCCGTCAGGGTAGTCTACAATGAGCAGTTCTTC
>TRBJ1-2|NA|TRBV7-6|many
CASSSGPRGLYGYTF
TGTGCCAGCAGCTCCGGACCCAGGGGCCTATATGGCTACACCTTC
>TRBJ2-3|NA|TRBV2|many
CASVLADTQYF
TGTGCCAGCGTACTAGCAGATACGCAGTATTTT
>TRBJ2-1|TRBD1|TRBV6-2/TRBV6-3|few
CASSPLRDRKINEQFF
TGTGCCAGCAGTCCGCTCCGGGACAGGAAAATCAATGAGCAGTTCTTC